The 15 T cell receptor beta chains below all came from one sample that was sequenced in a study of T cell repertoires in cytomegalovirus infection. MiXCR, run by TCRdb on the reads, gives a single entry per CDR3 protein. The table includes tens of thousands of distinct CDR3 sequences, about 30% detected once. Antigens of these TCRs are unknown. The sample here was CD8+ T cells from cultured PBMCs, taken from culture after CMV antigen stimulation. Every receptor here comes from a human donor in good health (CMV status not recorded). Some clones in this sample may be carry-over from other donors' samples.

The chain recombines TRBV5-4 with TRBJ2-7; TRBD2 agrees at 9 bases. This CDR3 contains 14 residues. Germline loops: CDR1 SGHNT, CDR2 YYREEE (reference sequence). V gave up 2 bases and J gave up 5 bases; unmatched junction bases: 5. CDR3 amino acids: CASSFGLAQDEQYF. As DNA, the CDR3 is TGTGCCAGCAGCTTCGGACTAGCGCAAGACGAGCAGTACTTC.

There are a few counts of this clonotype. The chain carries TRBV7-9 and TRBJ2-7; D not certain. The CDR3 contains 14 residues. V lost 4 bases, J lost 3 bases, and 13 bases lay in between. Germline V gene sequence: CDR1 SEHNR, CDR2 FQNEAQ (reference sequence). The CDR3 protein is CASSSPGRDYEQYF. CDR3 DNA: TGTGCCAGCAGCTCGCCGGGTAGAGACTACGAGCAGTACTTC.

This clonotype has just one count. CDR3 DNA sequence: TGTGCCACCAGCAGAGATTTAAGCGGGAGGGATGGAGAGACCCAGTACTTC. Protein product: CATSRDLSGRDGETQYF. The V and J genes are TRBV15 and TRBJ2-5; 10 bases align to TRBD2. CDR3 size: 17 residues. J was trimmed by 4 bases and V by 0 bases; bases with no gene match: 8. Germline V lookup: CDR1 LNHNV, CDR2 YYDKDF (reference sequence).

V usage is TRBV27 and J usage is TRBJ2-5; D is ambiguous. Trimming stripped 3 bases from V and 2 bases from J, with 7 bases between. The germline CDR1 and CDR2 sequences are MNHEY and SMNVEV (reference sequence). CDR3 length: 13 residues. In DNA form, the CDR3 reads TGTGCCAGCAGTTTCACACCACAAGAGACCCAGTACTTC. Encoded protein: CASSFTPQETQYF.

This clonotype occurred a few times. V gene TRBV29-1 combines with J gene TRBJ2-1, with D possibly being TRBD2 (6 bases). V shed 3 bases and J shed 2 bases, with 11 bases lying between them. Germline V CDR1 and CDR2: SQVTM, ANQGSEA. This CDR3 contains 14 residues. This CDR3 reads CSVELASPYNEQFF. In DNA, the CDR3 is TGCAGCGTTGAGCTAGCGAGTCCCTACAATGAGCAGTTCTTC.

The V gene is TRBV13, the J gene TRBJ1-2; TRBD1 aligns across 8 bases. CDR3 length equals 16 residues. With V trimmed by 5 bases and J by 6 bases, 14 bases remained unmatched. From germline, CDR1 is PRHDT and CDR2 FYEKMQ (reference sequence). The CDR3 DNA reads TGTGCCAGCAGCACTCGGACAGGGACGGGGAAGGATGGCTACACCTTC. It specifies CASSTRTGTGKDGYTF.

This chain joins TRBV27 and TRBJ2-1; the D is unclear. V was shortened by 6 bases and J by 6 bases, with 6 bases between the two germline ends. CDR3 size: 11 residues. CDR1 is MNHEY, CDR2 SMNVEV, per germline (reference sequence). The CDR3 nucleotides are TGTGCCAGCAGGACAATCAATGAGCAGTTCTTC. This encodes CASRTINEQFF.

There are a few counts of this clonotype. This chain connects TRBV7-9 to TRBJ2-3; TRBD2 matches 7 bases. With V trimmed by 7 bases and J by 1 base, 8 bases remained unmatched. This CDR3 spans 15 amino acids. Per germline, CDR1 SEHNR and CDR2 FQNEAQ (reference sequence). The CDR3 region is CASKGGRARTDTQYF. The CDR3 nucleotides read TGTGCCAGCAAAGGAGGGAGGGCCCGCACAGATACGCAGTATTTT. Combining the CDR3 with reference TRBV7-9 and TRBJ2-3 gives the whole variable domain DTGVSQNPRHKITKRGQNVTFRCDPISEHNRLYWYRQTLGQGPEFLTYFQNEAQLEKSRLLSDRFSAERPKGSFSTLEIQRTEQGDSAMYLCASKGGRARTDTQYFGPGTRLTVL.

V and J are TRBV3-1 and TRBJ2-3; 10 bases align to TRBD2. Germline-derived CDR1 and CDR2 are LGHDT and YNNKEL (reference sequence). The CDR3 loop spans 16 amino acids. The V gene end was trimmed by 4 bases and the J gene end by 3 bases; junction bases not matched to a gene: 7. In DNA form, the CDR3 reads TGTGCCAGCAGCCCCTTCCTAGCGGGGGATACAGATACGCAGTATTTT. Protein sequence: CASSPFLAGDTDTQYF.

The CDR3 DNA sequence: TGCGCCAGCAGCCAGAGGGACAGTTCAGCTAGGGGCTACACCTTC. It yields the protein CASSQRDSSARGYTF. The chain joins TRBV4-3 to TRBJ1-2; TRBD1 matches 7 bases. The CDR3 length is 15 residues. Trimming took 3 bases from V and 8 from J; bases not matched to a gene: 12. Looked up from germline, CDR1 is LGHNA and CDR2 is YSLEER.

In its sample, this clonotype was seen many times. Here the CDR3 reads CASSQGREYEQYF. CDR3 bases: TGCGCCAGCAGCCAAGGCAGGGAATACGAGCAGTACTTC. The rearrangement links TRBV4-1 to TRBJ2-7, with a possible D match to TRBD1 (5 bases). The CDR3 contains 13 residues. CDR1 MGHRA and CDR2 YSYEKL come from the germline V gene. Trimming removed 1 base at V and 4 bases at J, with 8 bases between.

The table lists this clonotype with a few counts. This chain joins TRBV5-6 and TRBJ2-1, with D perhaps given as TRBD1 or TRBD2 (5 bases each). V was shortened by 4 bases and J by 6 bases, with 20 bases between the two germline ends. Germline V lookup: CDR1 SGHDT, CDR2 YYEEEE. This CDR3 is built from 16 residues. The CDR3 protein is CASSTGPPDFPNEQFF. The CDR3 bases are TGTGCCAGCAGCACGGGACCTCCAGATTTCCCCAATGAGCAGTTCTTC.

V is TRBV27 and J is TRBJ2-3; D not resolved. V was pared by 2 bases and J by 0 bases, with 9 bases between. Germline V gives CDR1 MNHEY, CDR2 SMNVEV (reference sequence). There are 15 residues in the CDR3. CDR3 in amino acids: CASSLSEASTDTQYF. CDR3 in DNA: TGTGCCAGCAGTTTAAGCGAGGCTAGCACAGATACGCAGTATTTT.

In this sample, this clonotype turned up many times. The CDR3 DNA reads as TGTGCCAGCAGCCCCCCCTCTAGCGGGAGCGGCTACGAGCAGTACTTC. Translated: CASSPPSSGSGYEQYF. V and J are TRBV7-9 and TRBJ2-7; 10 bases agree with TRBD2. CDR3 length equals 16 residues. V lost 5 bases to trimming and J lost 3 bases; unmatched junction nucleotides: 10. Germline loops: CDR1 SEHNR, CDR2 FQNEAQ (reference sequence).

In DNA form, the CDR3 reads TGTGCCAGCAGTGAAAAAGATACAGGGGTCGAGACCCAGTACTTC. This gives the protein CASSEKDTGVETQYF. The rearrangement joins TRBV25-1 to TRBJ2-5, with 7 bases matching TRBD1. From germline, CDR1 is MGHDK and CDR2 SYGVNS. This CDR3 is built from 15 residues. V shed 2 bases and J 5 bases; nucleotides not matched to a gene: 8. Using reference TRBV25-1 and TRBJ2-5 for the parts outside the CDR3, the full variable domain is EADIYQTPRYLVIGTGKKITLECSQTMGHDKMYWYQQDPGMELHLIHYSYGVNSTEKGDLSSESTVSRIRTEHFPLTLESARPSHTSQYLCASSEKDTGVETQYFGPGTRLLVL.